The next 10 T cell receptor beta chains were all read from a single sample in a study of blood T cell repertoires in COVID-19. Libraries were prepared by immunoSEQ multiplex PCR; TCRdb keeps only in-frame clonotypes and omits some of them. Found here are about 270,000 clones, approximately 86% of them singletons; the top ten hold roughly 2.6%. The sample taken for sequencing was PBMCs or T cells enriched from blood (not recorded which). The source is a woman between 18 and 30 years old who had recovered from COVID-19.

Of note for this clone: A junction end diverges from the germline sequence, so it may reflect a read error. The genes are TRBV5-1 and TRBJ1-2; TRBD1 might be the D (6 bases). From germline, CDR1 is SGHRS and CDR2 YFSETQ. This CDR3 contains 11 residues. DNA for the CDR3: TGCGCCAGCAGCGATCCCGGGACATCCTTCTTC. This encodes CASSDPGTSFF.

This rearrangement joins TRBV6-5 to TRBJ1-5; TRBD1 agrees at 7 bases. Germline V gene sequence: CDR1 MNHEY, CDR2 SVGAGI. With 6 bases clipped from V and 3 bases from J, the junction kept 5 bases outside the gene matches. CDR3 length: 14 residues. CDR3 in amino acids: CASSRDRYNQPQHF. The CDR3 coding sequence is TGTGCCAGCAGCCGGGACAGATACAATCAGCCCCAGCATTTT.

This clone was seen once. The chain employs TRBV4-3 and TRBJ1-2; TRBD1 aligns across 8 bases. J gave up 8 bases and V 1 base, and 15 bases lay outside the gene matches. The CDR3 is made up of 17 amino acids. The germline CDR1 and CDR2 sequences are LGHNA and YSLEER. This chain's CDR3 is CASSQVRARQGARGYTF. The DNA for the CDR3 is TGCGCCAGCAGCCAAGTCCGCGCCAGGCAGGGGGCGAGAGGCTACACCTTC.

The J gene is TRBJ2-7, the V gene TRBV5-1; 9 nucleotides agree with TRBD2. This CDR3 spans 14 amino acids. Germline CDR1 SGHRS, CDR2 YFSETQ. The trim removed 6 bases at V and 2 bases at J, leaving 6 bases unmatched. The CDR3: CASTRGLATYEQYF. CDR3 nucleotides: TGCGCCAGCACCAGAGGACTAGCGACCTACGAGCAGTACTTC.

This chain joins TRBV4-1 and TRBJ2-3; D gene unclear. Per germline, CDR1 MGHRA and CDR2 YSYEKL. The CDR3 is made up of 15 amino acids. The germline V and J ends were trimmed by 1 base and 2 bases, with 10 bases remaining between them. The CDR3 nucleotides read TGCGCCAGCAGCCAAGCCCTAGGTGACACAGATACGCAGTATTTT. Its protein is CASSQALGDTDTQYF.

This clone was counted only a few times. CDR3 region: CASSLARGIEGGYTF. The CDR3 DNA follows: TGTGCCAGCAGCTTAGCGCGGGGCATTGAAGGAGGCTACACCTTC. The chain joins TRBV7-8 to TRBJ1-2; weak D call: TRBD1 (5 bases). This CDR3 spans 15 amino acids. CDR1 and CDR2 from the germline V gene are SGHVS and FQNEAQ. Trimming removed 0 bases from V and 8 bases from J, with 16 bases in between.

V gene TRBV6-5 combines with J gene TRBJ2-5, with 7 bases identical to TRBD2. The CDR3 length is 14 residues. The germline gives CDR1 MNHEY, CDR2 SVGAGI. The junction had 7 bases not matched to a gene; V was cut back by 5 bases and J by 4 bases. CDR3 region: CASSSVLAVETQYF. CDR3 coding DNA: TGTGCCAGCAGTAGTGTTCTAGCGGTAGAGACCCAGTACTTC.

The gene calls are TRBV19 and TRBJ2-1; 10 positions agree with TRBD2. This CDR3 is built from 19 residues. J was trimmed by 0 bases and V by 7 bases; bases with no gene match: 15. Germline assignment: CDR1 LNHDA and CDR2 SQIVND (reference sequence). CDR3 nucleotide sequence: TGTGCCAGTACCCAGGGGCTAGCGGGAGTGCAGAGCTCCTACAATGAGCAGTTCTTC. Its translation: CASTQGLAGVQSSYNEQFF.

This chain's CDR3 is CASSLLTAEGYTF. The CDR3, as DNA: TGTGCCAGCAGCCTCTTAACAGCGGAGGGCTACACCTTC. The chain joins TRBV5-6 to TRBJ1-2; D remains ambiguous. The CDR3 covers 13 residues. Trimming removed 4 bases from V and 8 bases from J, with 15 bases in between. Germline CDR1 SGHDT, CDR2 YYEEEE.

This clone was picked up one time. The CDR3 here is CASSLGQTNEKLFF. The CDR3, as DNA: TGTGCCAGCAGCTTGGGACAGACTAATGAAAAACTGTTTTTT. The chain employs TRBV11-2 and TRBJ1-4; 7 positions match TRBD1. The CDR3 runs to 14 residues. The J segment lost 2 bases and the V segment lost 3 bases, leaving 0 bases of the junction unmatched. CDR1 and CDR2 from the germline V gene are SGHAT and FQNNGV.